A single sample gave rise to the 9 T cell receptor beta chains below, sequenced in a study of T cells after yellow fever vaccination. TCRdb ran MiXCR on the 5' RACE reads and lists one entry per CDR3 protein. The sample yields roughly 330,000 distinct CDR3 sequences, roughly 4% seen once. The material was PBMCs, obtained 5 days after the yellow fever booster vaccination. The receptors were sampled from a man aged 18-30 years who received the YFV17D yellow fever vaccine.

V usage is TRBV6-6 and J usage is TRBJ2-5; 8 bases match TRBD1. The germline gives CDR1 MNHNY, CDR2 SVGAGI (reference sequence). This CDR3 has 14 amino acids. V lost 7 bases and J lost 5; bases outside the gene matches: 9. In DNA, the CDR3 is TGTGCCAGCAAACAACAGGGGGGCCCGGAGACCCAGTACTTC. It codes for CASKQQGGPETQYF.

This clonotype was detected only a few times. This chain links TRBV5-1 with TRBJ2-5, with no clear D. The V end was cut by 0 bases, the J end by 1 base, with 7 bases between. The CDR3 spans 14 residues. Germline V lookup: CDR1 SGHRS, CDR2 YFSETQ. CDR3 bases: TGCGCCAGCAGCTTGGGCGGCTTCCAAGAGACCCAGTACTTC. Its protein is CASSLGGFQETQYF.

The chain couples TRBV7-2 to TRBJ2-3; 12 bases map to TRBD2. The ends lost 4 bases at V and 1 base at J; junction bases unmatched: 0. The CDR3 has 15 amino acids. The germline V gene encodes CDR1 SGHTA and CDR2 FQGNSA. CDR3: CASSSSGGGTDTQYF. CDR3 coding DNA: TGTGCCAGCAGCTCTAGCGGGGGGGGCACAGATACGCAGTATTTT.

The table lists this clonotype with a few counts. The rearrangement joins TRBV20-1 to TRBJ1-5; TRBD1 matches 8 bases. Germline CDR1 and CDR2: DFQATT and SNEGSKA (reference sequence). The CDR3 totals 16 residues. Trimming took 1 base from V and 2 from J; bases not matched to a gene: 7. The CDR3 here is CSARVPTGGGNQPQHF. The CDR3 region has the DNA TGCAGTGCTAGAGTTCCCACAGGGGGTGGCAATCAGCCCCAGCATTTT.

The CDR3 DNA reads as TGCAGTGCTACCAGCGATACTGAAAAACTGTTTTTT. Encoded protein: CSATSDTEKLFF. This rearrangement joins TRBV20-1 to TRBJ1-4; no definite D call. Trimming stripped 4 bases from V and 7 bases from J, with 10 bases between. This CDR3 contains 12 residues. Germline V gene sequence: CDR1 DFQATT, CDR2 SNEGSKA (reference sequence).

Only a few counts were recorded for this clonotype. This chain links TRBV5-1 with TRBJ1-1, with unresolved D. V was pared by 7 bases and J by 4 bases, with 29 bases between. CDR1 SGHRS and CDR2 YFSETQ come from the germline V gene. This CDR3 is 18 amino acids long. CDR3: CASRTREVVMGRGTEAFF. Here the CDR3 DNA reads TGCGCCAGCCGGACGAGGGAGGTCGTAATGGGTCGGGGCACTGAAGCTTTCTTT. The full variable domain, in which reference TRBV5-1 and TRBJ1-1 provide the parts outside the CDR3, is KAGVTQTPRYLIKTRGQQVTLSCSPISGHRSVSWYQQTPGQGLQFLFEYFSETQRNKGNFPGRFSGRQFSNSRSEMNVSTLELGDSALYLCASRTREVVMGRGTEAFFGQGTRLTVV.

This rearrangement joins TRBV4-2 to TRBJ2-1; D is perhaps TRBD2 (5 bases). CDR3 length: 16 amino acids. Germline V CDR1 and CDR2: LGHNA, YNFKEQ. Trimming stripped 1 base from V and 5 bases from J, with 15 bases between. The CDR3 bases are TGTGCCAGCAGCCAAGGCTGGGTAGCGATAAACAATGAGCAGTTCTTC. Translation: CASSQGWVAINNEQFF.

The chain is built from TRBV5-1 and TRBJ2-1; D uncertain. The CDR3 extends over 12 amino acids. V was pared by 2 bases and J by 4 bases, with 4 bases between. CDR1 is SGHRS and CDR2 is YFSETQ in the germline V gene. CDR3 region: CASSFVYNEQFF. CDR3 bases: TGCGCCAGCAGCTTCGTATACAATGAGCAGTTCTTC.

This clonotype was observed many times. The chain recombines TRBV5-5 with TRBJ2-3, with D tentatively TRBD2 (5 bases). CDR1 is SGHKS, CDR2 YYEKEE, per germline (reference sequence). CDR3 length: 14 amino acids. Trimming took 1 base from V and 5 from J, leaving 11 bases between them. CDR3 coding DNA: TGTGCCAGCAGCTTGTCCGGGGAAGGAGATACGCAGTATTTT. Protein: CASSLSGEGDTQYF. The full variable domain, its missing parts supplied by reference TRBV5-5 and TRBJ2-3, is DAGVTQSPTHLIKTRGQQVTLRCSPISGHKSVSWYQQVLGQGPQFIFQYYEKEERGRGNFPDRFSARQFPNYSSELNVNALLLGDSALYLCASSLSGEGDTQYFGPGTRLTVL.